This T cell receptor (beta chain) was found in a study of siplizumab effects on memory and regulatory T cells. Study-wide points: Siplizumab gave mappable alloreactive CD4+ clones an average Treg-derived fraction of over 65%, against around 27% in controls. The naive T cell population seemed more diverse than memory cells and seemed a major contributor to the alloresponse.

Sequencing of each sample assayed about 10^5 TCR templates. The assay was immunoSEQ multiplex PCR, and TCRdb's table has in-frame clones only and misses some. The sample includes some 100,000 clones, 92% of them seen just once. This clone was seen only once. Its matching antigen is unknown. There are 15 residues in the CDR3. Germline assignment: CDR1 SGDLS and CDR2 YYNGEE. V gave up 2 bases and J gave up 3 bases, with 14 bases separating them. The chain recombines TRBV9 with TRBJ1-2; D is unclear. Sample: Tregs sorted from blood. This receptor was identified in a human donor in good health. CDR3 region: CASSVGPEPHYGYTF. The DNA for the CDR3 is TGTGCCAGCAGCGTCGGGCCCGAACCCCACTATGGCTACACCTTC.